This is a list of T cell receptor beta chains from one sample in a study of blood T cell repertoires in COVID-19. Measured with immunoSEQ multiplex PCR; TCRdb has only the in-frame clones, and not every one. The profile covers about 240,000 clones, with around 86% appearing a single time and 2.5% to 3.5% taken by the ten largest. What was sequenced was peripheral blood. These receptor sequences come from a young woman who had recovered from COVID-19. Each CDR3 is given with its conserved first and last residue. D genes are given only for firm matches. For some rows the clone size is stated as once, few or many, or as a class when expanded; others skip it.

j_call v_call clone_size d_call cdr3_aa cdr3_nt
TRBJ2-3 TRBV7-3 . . CASSENQLGTDTQYF TGTGCCAGCAGCGAGAATCAACTAGGGACAGATACGCAGTATTTT
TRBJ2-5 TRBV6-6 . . CASRGPGGPQETQYF TGTGCCAGCAGGGGACCCGGGGGGCCCCAAGAGACCCAGTACTTC
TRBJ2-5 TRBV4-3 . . CASSQGLAGGETQYF TGCGCCAGCAGCCAAGGTCTAGCCGGCGGAGAGACCCAGTACTTC
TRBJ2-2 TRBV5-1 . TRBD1 CASSNPTGGTGELFF TGCGCCAGCAGCAACCCGACAGGGGGGACCGGGGAGCTGTTTTTT
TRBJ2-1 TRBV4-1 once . CASSQDSSYNEQFF TGCGCCAGCAGCCAAGATAGCTCGTACAATGAGCAGTTCTTC
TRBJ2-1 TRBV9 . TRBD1 CASSLGRGPHNEQFF TGTGCCAGCAGCCTCGGAAGGGGGCCTCACAATGAGCAGTTCTTC
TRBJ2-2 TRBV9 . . CASSVGAVPTGELFF TGTGCCAGCAGCGTAGGAGCCGTTCCCACCGGGGAGCTGTTTTTT
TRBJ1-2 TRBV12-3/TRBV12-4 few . CASSLQNTGYTF TGTGCCAGCAGTTTGCAGAATACTGGCTACACCTTC
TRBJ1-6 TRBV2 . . CASGTGNSPLHF TGTGCCAGCGGTACAGGGAATTCACCCCTCCACTTT
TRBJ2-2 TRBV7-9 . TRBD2 CASTKGGARDTGELFF TGTGCCAGCACCAAGGGAGGGGCGAGGGACACCGGGGAGCTGTTTTTT
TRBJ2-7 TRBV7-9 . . CASGVTGYYEQYF TGTGCCAGCGGTGTAACAGGATACTACGAGCAGTACTTC
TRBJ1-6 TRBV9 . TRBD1 CASSTGEVTYNSPLHF TGTGCCAGCAGTACAGGGGAAGTGACCTATAATTCACCCCTCCACTTT
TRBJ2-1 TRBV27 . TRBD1 CASSSPLKTGYREQFF TGTGCCAGCAGTTCCCCCCTTAAGACAGGGTATCGTGAGCAGTTCTTC
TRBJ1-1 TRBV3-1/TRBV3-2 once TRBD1 CASSQKTGENTEAFF TGTGCCAGCAGCCAGAAGACAGGGGAGAACACTGAAGCTTTCTTT
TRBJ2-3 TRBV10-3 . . CAIQSGRDTDTQYF TGTGCCATCCAGTCGGGAAGGGACACAGATACGCAGTATTTT
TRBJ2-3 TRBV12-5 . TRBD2 CASGSLAGAGDTQYF TGTGCTAGTGGGAGCCTAGCGGGGGCAGGAGATACGCAGTATTTT
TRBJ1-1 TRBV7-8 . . CASSSFWEVNTEAFF TGTGCCAGCAGCTCCTTTTGGGAGGTGAACACTGAAGCTTTCTTT
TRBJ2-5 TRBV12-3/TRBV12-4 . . CASSRGAEETQYF TGTGCCAGCAGTCGGGGAGCGGAAGAGACCCAGTACTTC
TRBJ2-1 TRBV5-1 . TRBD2 CASSSGLAGGRSSYNEQFF TGCGCCAGCAGCTCGGGACTAGCGGGGGGGCGTAGCTCCTACAATGAGCAGTTCTTC
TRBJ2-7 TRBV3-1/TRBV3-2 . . CASSRGALEQYF TGTGCCAGCAGCCGAGGTGCCTTGGAGCAGTACTTC
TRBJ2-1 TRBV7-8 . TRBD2 CASSSLSSGTNNEQFF TGTGCCAGCAGCTCACTATCTAGCGGGACCAACAATGAGCAGTTCTTC
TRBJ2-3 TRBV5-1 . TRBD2 CASSLGSGGAFGTDTQYF TGCGCCAGCAGCTTGGGCAGCGGGGGGGCCTTCGGCACAGATACGCAGTATTTT
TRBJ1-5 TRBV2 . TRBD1 CASSEGGTVSNQPQHF TGTGCCAGCAGTGAAGGGGGGACAGTTAGCAATCAGCCCCAGCATTTT
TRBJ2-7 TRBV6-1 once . CASSEPGKTEQYF TGTGCCAGCAGTGAGCCAGGGAAGACGGAACAGTACTTC
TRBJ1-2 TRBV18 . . CASSPQGRNGYGYTF TGTGCCAGCTCACCCCAGGGGAGAAATGGCTATGGCTACACCTTC
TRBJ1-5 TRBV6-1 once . CASSLGRNQPQHF TGTGCCAGCAGTTTGGGCCGTAATCAGCCCCAGCATTTT
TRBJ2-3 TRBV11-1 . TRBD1 CASSFDRGKDTQYF TGTGCCAGCAGCTTTGACAGGGGCAAAGATACGCAGTATTTT
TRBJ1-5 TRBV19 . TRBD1 CASSSPSGTGPNQPQHF TGTGCCAGTAGTTCCCCCTCCGGGACAGGCCCTAATCAGCCCCAGCATTTT
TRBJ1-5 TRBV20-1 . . CSASGGLDQPQHF TGCAGTGCTAGTGGGGGGCTCGATCAGCCCCAGCATTTT
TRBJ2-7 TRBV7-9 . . CASSPKGGEYEQYF TGTGCCAGCAGTCCCAAAGGGGGGGAATACGAGCAGTACTTC
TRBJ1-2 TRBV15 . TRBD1 CATSMNGQGNYGYTF TGTGCCACCAGCATGAACGGACAGGGAAACTATGGCTACACCTTC
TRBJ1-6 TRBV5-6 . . CASSLGKRSYNSPLHF TGTGCCAGCAGTCTTGGAAAGCGCTCCTATAATTCACCCCTCCACTTT
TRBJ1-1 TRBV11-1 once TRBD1 CASSRPPQGADTEAFF TGTGCCAGCAGCCGACCCCCCCAGGGGGCGGACACTGAAGCTTTCTTT